The entry below describes one T cell receptor beta chain. This clonotype was recorded at least ten times. Its target antigen remains unknown. There are no base qualities to consult, and no much larger clone falls within one base. V is pruned by 3 bases and J by 5 bases, leaving 3 bases of the junction without a gene match. CDR1 is given as SNHLY and CDR2 as FYNNEI, both from the germline V gene. The CDR3 goes from the cysteine to the phenylalanine over 14 residues. Left in the record is the CDR3 DNA by itself, 42 bases read in frame from the first base. In the paper's terms, the time point label means: persistent/refractory GD, antithyroid drugs over 5 years with positive TRAb. For both TCR sequencing and RNA sequencing, RNA was extracted from PBMCs in TRIzol. The diagnosis of Graves' disease was made according to American Thyroid Association guidelines. Patients for the study were recruited at an endocrinology department in Xi'an, China. Each patient gave approximately 9.7 milliliters of peripheral blood, collected in an EDTA anticoagulant tube. PBMCs were isolated by Ficoll Paque Plus density gradient separation without further T cell sorting. An Agilent 2100 Bioanalyzer and agarose gel were used to assess RNA quality, and a NanoDrop 2000 was used to measure RNA concentration.

This sample stems from a study of regulatory T cells in long-lasting Graves disease (dated by TCRdb to about 2021). In the study overall: Persistent Graves' disease meant more than 5 years of antithyroid drug treatment with TSH receptor autoantibodies that stayed positive. Patients with persistent Graves' disease were compared with patients with newly diagnosed Graves' disease using TCR sequencing and RNA sequencing of peripheral blood. A total of around 35 samples underwent TCR sequencing: about 13 from persistent and roughly 20 from newly diagnosed Graves' disease patients. In the clinical cohort, patients with persistent Graves' disease had used antithyroid drugs for an average of about 9.3 years. The study was registered as a clinical trial and conducted in China.

General conclusions and limits of the study: Only peripheral blood was studied, because thyroid tissue, the primary lesion, was inaccessible. As a limitation, the authors acknowledged that the small sample size may reduce accuracy. Compared with newly diagnosed patients, patients with persistent Graves' disease had lower TCR Shannon entropy and fewer highly expanded clones, which suggests clonal expansion. Sequencing and analysis were limited to the TCR beta chain. More public clonotypes were shared among persistent patients (around 3,000) than among newly diagnosed patients (approximately 1,000). Persistent disease showed preferential use of TRBV28, TRBJ1-2 and TRBJ2-5, whereas newly diagnosed disease favored TRBV20-1 and TRBJ2-1.

Library creation used multiplex PCR. Sequencing was carried out with an Illumina HiSeq 4000. TCR beta libraries were built with iRepertoire HTBI primers and Arm-PCR amplification of CDR3 regions. Before sequencing, the PCR products went through gel purification. Under the source paper's analysis protocol: Gene usage analysis of CDR3 amino acid clonotypes relied on the 60 to 65 TRBV and 14 TRBJ segments identified across samples. COPE and FqMerger were used to merge the filtered high-quality paired reads into contigs. BLAST was used to align contigs to IMGT TRBV, TRBD and TRBJ reference genes, with CDR3 defined following IMGT. Clonotypes above 0.1% frequency were classified as highly expanded clones. Shannon entropy was used to measure repertoire diversity, and the Gini coefficient was used to measure V-J evenness. A clonotype found in more than one individual was treated as public. TCRdb redid the processing of the public reads, applying fastp at Q25 and MiXCR, and retained in-frame beta chains. For every CDR3 protein sequence, its rows merge into one entry that carries the most common genes and DNA. The V and J calls shown here were made by TCRdb, not taken from the authors' results. The sample table holds 600,000 to 850,000 distinct CDR3 sequences, of which about 32% were seen once. The ten largest account for about two fifths of the sample.

The specimen comprised peripheral blood mononuclear cells (PBMCs), sampled when the disease was refractory, from a patient treated with antithyroid drugs. The sequence was obtained from a female donor with Graves disease. The sequence links TRBV2 to TRBJ1-1; TRBD1 aligns with 10 central bases. The bases read TGTGCCAGCAGTGAGGGACAGGGGTGGACTGAAGCTTTCTTT. Translation gives CASSEGQGWTEAFF.